The text below deals with one T cell receptor (beta chain). What it recognizes is unknown. This entry belongs to a study of neoadjuvant nivolumab and ipilimumab in lung cancer. Study at large: Nivolumab 3 mg/kg was given days 1, 15 and 29, plus ipilimumab 1 mg/kg day 1 in combination.

The junction had 3 bases not matched to a gene; V was cut back by 1 base and J by 9 bases. The CDR3 runs to 13 residues. CDR1 is SGHAT and CDR2 is FQDESV in the germline V gene (reference sequence). Produced via immunoSEQ multiplex PCR; TCRdb's table is partial and in-frame only. Of about 15,000 clones in the sample, less than 75% were seen once. Overall study findings and caveats: Only a single major-pathologic-response sample was available for clonality analysis. From pretherapy to surgery, tumor richness and clonality rose with dual therapy.

The V call is TRBV11-1, the J call TRBJ2-1, with TRBD2 matching over 7 bases. This TCR came from an adult with non-small cell lung cancer. Sequenced material: peripheral blood, taken after neoadjuvant nivolumab, alone or with ipilimumab, at or shortly before surgery. CDR3 protein: CASSLGRESEQFF. In DNA, the CDR3 is TGTGCCAGCAGCTTAGGGCGGGAGAGTGAGCAGTTCTTC.